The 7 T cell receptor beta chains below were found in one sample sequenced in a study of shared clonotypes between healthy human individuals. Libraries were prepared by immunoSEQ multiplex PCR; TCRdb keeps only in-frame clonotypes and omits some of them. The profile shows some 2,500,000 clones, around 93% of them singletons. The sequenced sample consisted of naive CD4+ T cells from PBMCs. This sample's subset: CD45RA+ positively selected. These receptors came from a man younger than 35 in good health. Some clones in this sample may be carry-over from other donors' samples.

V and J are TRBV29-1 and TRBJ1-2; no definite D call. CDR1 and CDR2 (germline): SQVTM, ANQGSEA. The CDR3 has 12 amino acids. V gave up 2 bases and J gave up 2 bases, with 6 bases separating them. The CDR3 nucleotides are TGCAGCGTTGAATCGGTGAACTATGGCTACACCTTC. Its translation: CSVESVNYGYTF.

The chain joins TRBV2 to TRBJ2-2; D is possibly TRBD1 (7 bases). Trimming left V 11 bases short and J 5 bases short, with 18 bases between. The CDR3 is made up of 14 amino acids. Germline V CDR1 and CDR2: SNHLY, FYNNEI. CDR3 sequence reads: CAGTVEAGTGELFF. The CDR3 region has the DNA TGTGCCGGGACAGTTGAGGCGGGGACCGGGGAGCTGTTTTTT.

CDR3 DNA: TGTGCCAGCAGCCGAACCGCTATCAGCTCTGGGGCCAACGTCCTGACTTTC. Translating gives CASSRTAISSGANVLTF. V gene TRBV16 combines with J gene TRBJ2-6; D remains ambiguous. V gave up 4 bases and J gave up 0 bases, with 13 bases separating them. CDR3 length: 17 residues. Germline V CDR1 and CDR2: KGHSY, FQNENV.

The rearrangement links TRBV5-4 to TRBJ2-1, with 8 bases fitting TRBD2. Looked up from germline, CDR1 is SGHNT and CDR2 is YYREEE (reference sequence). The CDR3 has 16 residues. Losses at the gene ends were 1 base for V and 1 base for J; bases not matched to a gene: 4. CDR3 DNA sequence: TGTGCCAGCAGCTTGTCTAGCGGGCGGTCCTACAATGAGCAGTTCTTC. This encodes CASSLSSGRSYNEQFF.

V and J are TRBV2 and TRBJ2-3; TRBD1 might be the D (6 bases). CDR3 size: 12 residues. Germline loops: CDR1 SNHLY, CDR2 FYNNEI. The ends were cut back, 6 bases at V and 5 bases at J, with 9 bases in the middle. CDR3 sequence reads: CASRLTGDTQYF. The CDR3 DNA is TGTGCCAGCAGGTTGACAGGAGATACGCAGTATTTT.

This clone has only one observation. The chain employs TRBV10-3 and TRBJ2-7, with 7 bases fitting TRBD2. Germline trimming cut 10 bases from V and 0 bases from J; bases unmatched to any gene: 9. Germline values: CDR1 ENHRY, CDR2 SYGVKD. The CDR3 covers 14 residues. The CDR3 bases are TGTGCCACAGGAGGGGCTAGCGGCTCCTACGAGCAGTACTTC. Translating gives CATGGASGSYEQYF.

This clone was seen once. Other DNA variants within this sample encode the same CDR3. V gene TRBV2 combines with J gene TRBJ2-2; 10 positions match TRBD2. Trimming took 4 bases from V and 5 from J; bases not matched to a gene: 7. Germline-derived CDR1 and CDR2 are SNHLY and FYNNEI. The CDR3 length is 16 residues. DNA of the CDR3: TGTGCCAGCAGTGCCAGCGGGAGGGCTGGGACCGGGGAGCTGTTTTTT. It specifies CASSASGRAGTGELFF. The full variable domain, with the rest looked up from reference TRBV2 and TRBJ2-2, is EPEVTQTPSHQVTQMGQEVILRCVPISNHLYFYWYRQILGQKVEFLVSFYNNEISEKSEIFDDQFSVERPDGSNFTLKIRSTKLEDSAMYFCASSASGRAGTGELFFGEGSRLTVL.